These 26 T cell receptor beta chains came from one sample sequenced in a study of T cell responses to AZD1222 COVID-19 vaccine. Using immunoSEQ multiplex PCR, the repertoire was profiled, and TCRdb retains in-frame clones only, with some absent. The data hold 120,000 or so clones, with about 90% observed a single time. Sequenced here: peripheral blood, sampled on day 0 of AZD1222 vaccination. The receptors stem from an adult in good health.

This rearrangement joins TRBV6-5 to TRBJ2-5, with no clear D. The germline gives CDR1 MNHEY, CDR2 SVGAGI. The CDR3 contains 12 residues. Deletions cut 8 bases from V and 1 base from J, with 8 bases between. The DNA of the CDR3 is TGTGCCAGCCCAGGAATCCAAGAGACCCAGTACTTC. This gives the protein CASPGIQETQYF.

V gene TRBV7-9 combines with J gene TRBJ2-7; 9 nucleotides agree with TRBD2. Germline V lookup: CDR1 SEHNR, CDR2 FQNEAQ (reference sequence). This CDR3 is built from 16 residues. The V gene end was trimmed by 2 bases and the J gene end by 6 bases; junction bases not matched to a gene: 11. The DNA for the CDR3 is TGTGCCAGCAGCTTAAGTTTAGCGGGAGCCTCCGCCGAGCAGTACTTC. Encoded protein: CASSLSLAGASAEQYF. Variable domain in full (rest from reference TRBV7-9 and TRBJ2-7): DTGVSQNPRHKITKRGQNVTFRCDPISEHNRLYWYRQTLGQGPEFLTYFQNEAQLEKSRLLSDRFSAERPKGSFSTLEIQRTEQGDSAMYLCASSLSLAGASAEQYFGPGTRLTVT.

This chain uses TRBV20-1 with TRBJ1-4, with TRBD1 matching over 8 bases. V was pared by 3 bases and J by 8 bases, with 8 bases of the junction left unmatched. Germline values: CDR1 DFQATT, CDR2 SNEGSKA (reference sequence). This CDR3 region has 14 residues. The CDR3 sequence: CSASSGQGWEKLFF. CDR3 bases: TGCAGTGCTAGTAGCGGACAGGGTTGGGAAAAACTGTTTTTT.

This clone was seen only once. This chain connects TRBV10-2 to TRBJ2-7; the D gene is possibly TRBD2 (5 bases). Trimming left V 6 bases short and J 2 bases short, with 11 bases between. CDR1 and CDR2 from the germline V gene are WSHSY and SAAADI. This CDR3 is 13 amino acids long. The CDR3 region is CASRPGRTYEQYF. DNA for the CDR3: TGCGCCAGCAGGCCGGGAAGAACCTACGAGCAGTACTTC.

The CDR3 DNA follows: TGTGCCAGCAGCCCCACCACTAGCGGGGGGGGGCGGCAGTTCTTC. Amino acid sequence: CASSPTTSGGGRQFF. The chain uses TRBV3-1 (or the pseudogene TRBV3-2) and TRBJ2-1; TRBD2 matches 13 bases. The CDR3 is 15 residues long. Unmatched junction bases numbered 9, after V lost 4 bases and J lost 12 bases. Germline V gene data show CDR1 as LGHDT and CDR2 as YNNKEL (reference sequence).

In regard to this clone: The same CDR3 also results from other DNA sequences found in this sample. J is TRBJ1-4 and V is TRBV5-1, with a weak D call TRBD1 (5 bases). This CDR3 is 14 amino acids long. The germline CDR1 and CDR2 sequences are SGHRS and YFSETQ. Trimming stripped 2 bases from V and 0 bases from J, with 5 bases between. The CDR3 region has the DNA TGCGCCAGCAGCTTAGGGGCAACTAATGAAAAACTGTTTTTT. It is translated as CASSLGATNEKLFF.

This clone was observed a handful of times. This chain connects TRBV2 to TRBJ1-6, with TRBD1 identical over 10 bases. The CDR3 extends over 15 amino acids. CDR1 is SNHLY, CDR2 FYNNEI, per germline. Trimming at V came to 6 bases and at J to 7 bases, leaving 6 bases not matched to a gene. The CDR3 is CASRERDRGNSPLHF. Written as DNA, the CDR3 is TGTGCCAGCAGGGAACGGGACAGGGGAAATTCACCCCTCCACTTT.

CDR3 sequence reads: CASSLTGQGGYGYTF. CDR3 in DNA: TGTGCCAGTAGCCTTACCGGACAGGGGGGCTATGGCTACACCTTC. The gene calls are TRBV19 and TRBJ1-2; TRBD1 matches 10 bases. CDR3 length: 15 amino acids. J lost 4 bases, V lost 6 bases, and 8 bases had no gene match. Germline V lookup: CDR1 LNHDA, CDR2 SQIVND (reference sequence).

The V call is TRBV13, the J call TRBJ2-3; 8 positions match TRBD2. Germline loops: CDR1 PRHDT, CDR2 FYEKMQ (reference sequence). CDR3 length: 16 amino acids. The V segment lost 5 bases and the J segment 4 bases; nucleotides outside the gene matches: 11. CDR3 in amino acids: CASSQLAGTSADTQYF. The CDR3 DNA sequence: TGTGCCAGCAGCCAATTAGCGGGAACTTCGGCAGATACGCAGTATTTT.

The rearrangement links TRBV9 to TRBJ1-6; possible D gene TRBD1, 6 bases. The CDR3 totals 15 residues. Germline V gene data show CDR1 as SGDLS and CDR2 as YYNGEE. Trimming stripped 3 bases from V and 5 bases from J, with 12 bases between. CDR3 protein: CASSAVGQNNSPLHF. CDR3 sequence (DNA): TGTGCCAGCAGCGCTGTAGGACAGAATAATTCACCCCTCCACTTT.

The gene calls are TRBV18 and TRBJ1-3; the match to TRBD1 covers 9 bases. The length of the CDR3 is 16 residues. In germline, CDR1 is KGHSH, CDR2 LQKENI. Trimming took 1 base from V and 0 from J; bases not matched to a gene: 1. As DNA, the CDR3 is TGTGCCAGCTCACCACAGACAGGGGGCTCTGGAAACACCATATATTTT. Translating gives CASSPQTGGSGNTIYF.

The J gene is TRBJ2-1, the V gene TRBV5-4; possible D gene TRBD2, 5 bases. Germline V CDR1 and CDR2: SGHNT, YYREEE (reference sequence). This CDR3 has 15 amino acids. In DNA, the CDR3 is TGTGCTGGAGCCCGGACGGCGGGCTTACAATTGGAGCAGTTCTTC. Protein sequence: CAGARTAGLQLEQFF.

The gene calls are TRBV28 and TRBJ2-1, with TRBD2 identical over 7 bases. The CDR3 has 16 residues. CDR1 is MDHEN, CDR2 SYDVKM, per germline. The ends lost 7 bases at V and 0 bases at J; junction bases unmatched: 9. Here the CDR3 reads CASTPSGTASYNEQFF. CDR3 sequence (DNA): TGTGCCAGCACCCCGAGCGGGACGGCCTCCTACAATGAGCAGTTCTTC.

The CDR3 nucleotides are TGTGCCAGCAGCTTGGGACAGCTCGCTTCCTACAATGAGCAGTTCTTC. This encodes CASSLGQLASYNEQFF. This rearrangement joins TRBV5-6 to TRBJ2-1; weak D call: TRBD1 (5 bases). Germline V gives CDR1 SGHDT, CDR2 YYEEEE. The CDR3 extends over 16 amino acids. V was trimmed by 0 bases and J by 1 base, leaving 11 bases between them.

This chain connects TRBV5-1 to TRBJ2-1; D remains ambiguous. The CDR3 contains 13 residues. Trimming took 2 bases from V and 7 from J, leaving 10 bases between them. Germline V CDR1 and CDR2: SGHRS, YFSETQ. In DNA, the CDR3 is TGCGCCAGCAGCTTCGCAGAAGGAAATGAGCAGTTCTTC. Residues: CASSFAEGNEQFF.

CDR3 amino acids: CASRVGPSTEAFF. The DNA for the CDR3 is TGTGCCAGCAGGGTAGGTCCCTCCACTGAAGCTTTCTTT. The rearrangement links TRBV7-2 to TRBJ1-1; no firm D call. From germline, CDR1 is SGHTA and CDR2 FQGNSA. CDR3 length: 13 amino acids. Trimming took 6 bases from V and 4 from J, leaving 12 bases between them.

This rearrangement joins TRBV5-6 to TRBJ1-2; 10 bases are a match to TRBD1. Per the germline V gene, CDR1 is SGHDT and CDR2 is YYEEEE. The ends lost 3 bases at V and 7 bases at J; junction bases unmatched: 9. The CDR3 sequence is 15 residues long. CDR3 protein: CASSSMTGGLAGYTF. The CDR3 nucleotides read TGTGCCAGCAGCTCAATGACAGGGGGCCTTGCTGGCTACACCTTC.

The CDR3 DNA reads TGTGCTTACACGACAGGCAGCTCCTACGAGCAGTACTTC. Translated: CAYTTGSSYEQYF. V usage is TRBV7-9 and J usage is TRBJ2-7; possible D gene TRBD1, 6 bases. The CDR3 is made up of 13 amino acids. Germline-derived CDR1 and CDR2 are SEHNR and FQNEAQ (reference sequence).

The chain employs TRBV27 and TRBJ1-5; D is unresolved. Germline CDR1 is MNHEY and CDR2 is SMNVEV (reference sequence). The CDR3 spans 16 residues. V was cut by 4 bases and J by 7 bases, with 20 bases left in between. In DNA form, the CDR3 reads TGTGCCAGCAGTTCTTTACCAATCCAATGGACCCAGCCCCAGCATTTT. Encoded protein: CASSSLPIQWTQPQHF.

The chain joins TRBV27 to TRBJ2-1; 12 nucleotides line up with TRBD2. V shed 3 bases and J 9 bases; nucleotides not matched to a gene: 6. The CDR3 sequence is 15 residues long. CDR1 and CDR2 (germline): MNHEY, SMNVEV (reference sequence). The CDR3 DNA reads TGTGCCAGCAGTTTCAGACTAGCGGGAGCAATTGAGCAGTTCTTC. Translated, it gives CASSFRLAGAIEQFF.

This clone was counted a single time. The chain carries TRBV7-3 and TRBJ1-2; 7 bases align to TRBD1. Germline V gives CDR1 SGHTA, CDR2 FQGTGA. The V segment lost 1 base and the J segment 1 base; nucleotides outside the gene matches: 6. This CDR3 comprises 16 residues. The CDR3 spells CASSLRGDRINYGYTF. The CDR3 bases are TGTGCCAGCAGCTTAAGAGGGGACAGAATTAACTATGGCTACACCTTC. The full variable domain, its missing parts supplied by reference TRBV7-3 and TRBJ1-2, is GAGVSQTPSNKVTEKGKYVELRCDPISGHTALYWYRQSLGQGPEFLIYFQGTGAADDSGLPNDRFFAVRPEGSVSTLKIQRTERGDSAVYLCASSLRGDRINYGYTFGSGTRLTVV.

This chain connects TRBV5-1 to TRBJ2-1, with 7 nucleotides matching TRBD1. The CDR3 covers 14 residues. Looked up from germline, CDR1 is SGHRS and CDR2 is YFSETQ. Trimming removed 3 bases from V and 4 bases from J; junction bases left unmatched: 4. The CDR3 DNA follows: TGCGCCAGCAGCTCCGGGACAGAGTACAATGAGCAGTTCTTC. Translation gives CASSSGTEYNEQFF.

The chain combines TRBV5-1 with TRBJ1-2; D uncertain. The CDR3 length is 14 residues. Between the trimmed V and J ends, which lost 0 bases and 0 bases, there was a span of 6 bases. Germline-derived CDR1 and CDR2 are SGHRS and YFSETQ. The CDR3 nucleotides read TGCGCCAGCAGCTTGGTGGCAGCTAACTATGGCTACACCTTC. As protein: CASSLVAANYGYTF.

The rearrangement links TRBV4-3 to TRBJ1-1; D possibly corresponds to TRBD1 (6 bases). CDR3 length: 13 residues. CDR1 is LGHNA and CDR2 is YSLEER in the germline V gene. Trimming pared 0 bases from V and 8 bases from J, leaving 10 bases between. CDR3 coding DNA: TGCGCCAGCAGCCAAGATCTGGGGGCCGAAGCTTTCTTT. It yields the protein CASSQDLGAEAFF.

The V gene is TRBV6-5, the J gene TRBJ1-4; the D gene is possibly TRBD1 (6 bases). This CDR3 comprises 14 residues. Trimming took 6 bases from V and 4 from J, leaving 12 bases between them. Germline CDR1 reads MNHEY; CDR2 reads SVGAGI. The CDR3 sequence: CASRVQGFNEKLFF. The CDR3 DNA sequence: TGTGCCAGCAGGGTACAGGGTTTTAATGAAAAACTGTTTTTT.

V usage is TRBV7-3 and J usage is TRBJ2-3; TRBD2 matches at 10 bases. Trimming at V came to 0 bases and at J to 6 bases, leaving 0 bases not matched to a gene. Germline V CDR1 and CDR2: SGHTA, FQGTGA. The CDR3 has 14 residues. CDR3 sequence reads: CASSLTSGGDTQYF. In DNA, the CDR3 is TGTGCCAGCAGCTTAACTAGCGGGGGGGATACGCAGTATTTT.